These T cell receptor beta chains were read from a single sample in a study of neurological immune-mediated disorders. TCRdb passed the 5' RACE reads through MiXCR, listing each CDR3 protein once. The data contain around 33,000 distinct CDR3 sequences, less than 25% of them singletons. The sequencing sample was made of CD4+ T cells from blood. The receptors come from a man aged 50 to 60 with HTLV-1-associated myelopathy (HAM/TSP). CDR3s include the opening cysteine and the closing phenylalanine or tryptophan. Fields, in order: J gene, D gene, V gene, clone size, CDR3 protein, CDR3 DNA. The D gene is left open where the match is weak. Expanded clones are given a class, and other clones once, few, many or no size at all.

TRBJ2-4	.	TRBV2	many	CASSGGGNIQYF	TGTGCCAGCAGTGGAGGGGGTAACATTCAGTACTTC
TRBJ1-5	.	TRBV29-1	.	CSVGGTGPNQPQHF	TGCAGCGTTGGGGGTACGGGGCCCAATCAGCCCCAGCATTTT
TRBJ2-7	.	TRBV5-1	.	CASSPQGYEQYF	TGCGCCAGCAGCCCACAGGGCTACGAGCAGTACTTC
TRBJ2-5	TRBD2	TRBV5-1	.	CASSSGGAGWQETQYF	TGCGCCAGCAGCTCCGGGGGGGCGGGGTGGCAAGAGACCCAGTACTTC
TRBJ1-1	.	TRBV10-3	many	CAIGSVTEAFF	TGTGCCATAGGGTCTGTCACTGAAGCTTTCTTT
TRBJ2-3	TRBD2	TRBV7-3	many	CASSRYPPGTSGRGSADTQYF	TGTGCCAGCAGCAGATACCCCCCCGGGACTAGCGGGAGGGGGTCGGCAGATACGCAGTATTTT
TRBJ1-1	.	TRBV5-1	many	CASSLAPGVTSEAFF	TGCGCCAGCAGCTTGGCCCCGGGTGTAACTTCTGAAGCTTTCTTT
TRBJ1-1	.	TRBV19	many	CASSGTDLLLPEAFF	TGTGCCAGTAGCGGGACGGACCTGTTACTACCTGAAGCTTTCTTT
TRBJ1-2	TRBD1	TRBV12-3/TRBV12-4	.	CASTETGTGGYGYTF	TGTGCCAGCACCGAGACCGGGACAGGGGGCTATGGCTACACCTTC
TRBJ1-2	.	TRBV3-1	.	CASSQSAGLSYGYTF	TGTGCCAGCAGTCAATCTGCAGGGTTGTCCTATGGCTACACCTTC
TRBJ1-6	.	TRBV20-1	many	CSALRARRSSYNSPLHF	TGCAGTGCTCTCCGGGCGCGGAGAAGCTCCTATAATTCACCCCTCCACTTT
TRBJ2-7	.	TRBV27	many	CATESGKSLLRYEQYF	TGTGCCACGGAGAGCGGAAAAAGCCTCTTACGCTACGAGCAGTACTTC
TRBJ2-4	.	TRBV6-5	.	CASRNPDSPRPNIQYF	TGTGCCAGCCGGAACCCGGACAGCCCTAGGCCGAACATTCAGTACTTC
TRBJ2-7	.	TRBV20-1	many	CSARDRVVGLDEQYF	TGCAGTGCTAGAGATAGGGTGGTAGGTCTGGACGAGCAGTACTTC
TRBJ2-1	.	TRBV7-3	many	CASSLSHLANYNEQFF	TGTGCCAGCAGCTTATCCCATCTAGCGAACTACAATGAGCAGTTCTTC
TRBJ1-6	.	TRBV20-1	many	CSARDWGGGDSPLHF	TGCAGTGCTAGAGATTGGGGGGGAGGTGATTCACCCCTCCACTTT
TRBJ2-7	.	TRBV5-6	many	CASSLPTLYEQYF	TGTGCCAGCAGCTTGCCGACACTCTACGAGCAGTACTTC
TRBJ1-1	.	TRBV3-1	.	CASMDAGVNTEAFF	TGTGCAAGCATGGACGCAGGGGTAAATACTGAAGCTTTCTTT
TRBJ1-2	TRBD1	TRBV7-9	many	CASSSRQGVNYGYTF	TGTGCCAGCAGCTCCCGACAGGGCGTAAACTATGGCTACACCTTC
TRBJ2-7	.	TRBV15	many	CATSYARGAYEQYF	TGTGCCACCAGCTACGCCCGGGGAGCCTACGAGCAGTACTTC
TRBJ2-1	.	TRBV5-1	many	CASSLDRGGREQFF	TGCGCCAGCAGCTTGGACAGGGGGGGTCGTGAGCAGTTCTTC
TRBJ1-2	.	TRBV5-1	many	CASSSAGGYGYTF	TGCGCCAGCAGCTCCGCTGGGGGGTATGGCTACACCTTC
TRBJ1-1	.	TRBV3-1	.	CASSPPGTEAFF	TGTGCCAGCAGCCCCCCCGGGACTGAAGCTTTCTTT
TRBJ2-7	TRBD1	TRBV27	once	CASRTPGTGVEQYF	TGTGCCAGCCGAACCCCCGGGACAGGGGTCGAGCAGTACTTC